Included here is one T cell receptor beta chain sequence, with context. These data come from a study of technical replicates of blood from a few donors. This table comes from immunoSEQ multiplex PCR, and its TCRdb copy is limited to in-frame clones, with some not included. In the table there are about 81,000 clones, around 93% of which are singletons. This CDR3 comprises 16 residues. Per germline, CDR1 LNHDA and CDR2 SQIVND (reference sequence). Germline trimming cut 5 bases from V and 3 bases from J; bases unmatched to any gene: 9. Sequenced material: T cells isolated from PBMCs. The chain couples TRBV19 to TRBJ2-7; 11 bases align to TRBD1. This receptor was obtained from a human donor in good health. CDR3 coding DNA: TGTGCCAGTAGTCCCCGGGACAGGGGGTCCCTCTACGAGCAGTACTTC. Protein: CASSPRDRGSLYEQYF.